Presented here are 22 T cell receptor beta chains from one specimen sequenced in a study of shared clonotypes between healthy human individuals. Method: immunoSEQ multiplex PCR; TCRdb's copy keeps in-frame clones and lacks some. The table includes millions of clones, approximately 93% detected once. Sequenced sample: naive CD4+ T cells from PBMCs. Specified subset: CD45RA+ positively selected. These receptors originate from a man aged 18 to 35 in good health. Some clones in this sample may be carry-over from other donors' samples.

This rearrangement joins TRBV7-9 to TRBJ2-1; TRBD2 is a possible D gene (6 bases). Germline V gene sequence: CDR1 SEHNR, CDR2 FQNEAQ (reference sequence). V gave up 5 bases and J gave up 7 bases, with 18 bases separating them. CDR3 length equals 15 residues. The CDR3 region has the DNA TGTGCCAGCAGCCCCCGGATAGCGGTTAGGAATGAGCAGTTCTTC. The encoded protein is CASSPRIAVRNEQFF.

Regarding this clone: A much larger clone differs from this one at a single base, so this may be a read error. The V gene is TRBV5-1, the J gene TRBJ2-5; D is uncertain. The germline V gene has CDR1 SGHRS and CDR2 YFSETQ. CDR3 length: 12 residues. V lost 3 bases, J lost 0 bases, and 3 bases lay in between. Here the CDR3 reads CASSWDQETQYF. The CDR3 DNA sequence: TGCGCCAGCAGCTGGGACCAAGAGACCCAGTACTTC.

In this sample, this clone turned up a few times. This chain links TRBV2 with TRBJ1-4; 11 bases match TRBD1. V gave up 6 bases and J gave up 8 bases; unmatched junction bases: 11. There are 16 residues in the CDR3. Per the germline V gene, CDR1 is SNHLY and CDR2 is FYNNEI. CDR3 nucleotide sequence: TGTGCCAGCAGCGAGCGGGTGGACAGGGGGCGAGAAAAACTGTTTTTT. Its translation: CASSERVDRGREKLFF.

V gene TRBV30 combines with J gene TRBJ2-2; 8 bases are shared with TRBD1. The ends lost 5 bases at V and 1 base at J; junction bases unmatched: 6. In germline, CDR1 is GTSNPN, CDR2 SVGIG (reference sequence). The CDR3 covers 15 residues. CDR3: CAWCRTGWNTGELFF. CDR3 nucleotide sequence: TGTGCCTGGTGCCGGACAGGGTGGAACACCGGGGAGCTGTTTTTT.

This clone was seen a single time. The J gene is TRBJ2-3, the V gene TRBV28; 7 bases are shared with TRBD2. CDR1 and CDR2 (germline): MDHEN, SYDVKM. This CDR3 spans 16 amino acids. J lost 6 bases, V lost 7 bases, and 16 bases had no gene match. CDR3 residues: CASTPRVAGLRDTQYF. CDR3 nucleotides: TGTGCCAGCACCCCCCGGGTAGCGGGCCTGAGGGATACGCAGTATTTT.

This rearrangement joins TRBV30 to TRBJ1-5; D remains ambiguous. CDR1 and CDR2 (germline): GTSNPN, SVGIG (reference sequence). The CDR3 extends over 13 amino acids. V was pared by 6 bases and J by 5 bases, with 14 bases between. Here the CDR3 reads CACRFGSDQPQHF. CDR3 nucleotide sequence: TGTGCCTGTCGATTTGGTTCCGATCAGCCCCAGCATTTT.

The J gene is TRBJ1-5, the V gene TRBV5-6; D uncertain. The V and J ends lost 4 bases and 4 bases respectively, with 9 bases between them. The germline CDR1 and CDR2 sequences are SGHDT and YYEEEE. This CDR3 has 13 amino acids. The CDR3 spells CASSEVWNQPQHF. In nucleotides, the CDR3 is TGTGCCAGCAGCGAGGTATGGAATCAGCCCCAGCATTTT. The variable domain in full, completed from reference TRBV5-6 and TRBJ1-5, reads DAGVTQSPTHLIKTRGQQVTLRCSPKSGHDTVSWYQQALGQGPQFIFQYYEEEERQRGNFPDRFSGHQFPNYSSELNVNALLLGDSALYLCASSEVWNQPQHFGDGTRLSIL.

The J gene is TRBJ2-4, the V gene TRBV6-4, with TRBD2 as a possible D gene (5 bases). CDR3 length: 15 residues. The V end was cut by 6 bases, the J end by 5 bases, with 17 bases between. Germline assignment: CDR1 MRHNA and CDR2 SNTAGT. The CDR3 region is CASRRRTLRENIQYF. In nucleotides, the CDR3 is TGTGCCAGCAGGAGACGGACTCTTCGAGAAAACATTCAGTACTTC.

The chain links TRBV11-2 to TRBJ2-3; D remains unclear. The germline V and J ends were trimmed by 0 bases and 4 bases, with 5 bases remaining between them. Germline V gives CDR1 SGHAT, CDR2 FQNNGV. This CDR3 region has 13 residues. The CDR3 region is CASSLERPDTQYF. The CDR3 DNA is TGTGCCAGCAGCTTAGAAAGGCCAGATACGCAGTATTTT.

The chain links TRBV1 to TRBJ1-5. TRBV1 counts as a pseudogene. The CDR3 has 15 amino acids. The CDR3 region is CTSSQERDSNQPQHF. For the CDR3, the DNA is TGCACCAGCAGCCAAGAAAGGGACAGCAATCAGCCCCAGCATTTT.

The chain links TRBV28 to TRBJ1-1; the D is unclear. V was pared by 6 bases and J by 3 bases, with 14 bases between. The CDR3 has 14 residues. Per germline, CDR1 MDHEN and CDR2 SYDVKM. The CDR3, as DNA: TGTGCCAGCAGGATCCTCGGCGCGCACACTGAAGCTTTCTTT. Translated, it gives CASRILGAHTEAFF. Looking up the rest from reference TRBV28 and TRBJ1-1 gives the full variable domain: DVKVTQSSRYLVKRTGEKVFLECVQDMDHENMFWYRQDPGLGLRLIYFSYDVKMKEKGDIPEGYSVSREKKERFSLILESASTNQTSMYLCASRILGAHTEAFFGQGTRLTVV.

V and J are TRBV28 and TRBJ2-1; the D gene is possibly TRBD2 (5 bases). The V end lost 7 bases, the J end lost 6 bases, and 10 bases lay between the germline ends. Germline assignment: CDR1 MDHEN and CDR2 SYDVKM. The CDR3 covers 12 residues. For the CDR3, the DNA is TGTGCCAGCAAGAGGGCGGGCAATGAGCAGTTCTTC. Translating gives CASKRAGNEQFF.

This chain joins TRBV5-4 and TRBJ2-3; 12 bases match TRBD2. The CDR3 consists of 16 residues. The V gene end was trimmed by 4 bases and the J gene end by 3 bases; junction bases not matched to a gene: 6. Germline values: CDR1 SGHNT, CDR2 YYREEE (reference sequence). The CDR3 region has the DNA TGTGCCAGCAGCCTCAAGACTAGCGGGAGAACAGATACGCAGTATTTT. Protein: CASSLKTSGRTDTQYF.

The chain combines TRBV4-1 with TRBJ1-4, with 8 bases matching TRBD1. The J segment lost 8 bases and the V segment lost 4 bases, leaving 18 bases of the junction unmatched. Germline CDR1 is MGHRA and CDR2 is YSYEKL. The CDR3 has 18 residues. Here the CDR3 reads CASSLGAHGQGTGEKLFF. In nucleotides, the CDR3 is TGCGCCAGCAGCCTCGGCGCCCATGGACAGGGAACAGGCGAAAAACTGTTTTTT.

Written as DNA, the CDR3 is TGTGCCAGCAGCCAAGACGCCCAGGGGCCCCGGGAAGCTTTCTTT. It yields the protein CASSQDAQGPREAFF. J is TRBJ1-1 and V is TRBV4-2; the D gene is possibly TRBD1 (6 bases). This CDR3 contains 15 residues. CDR1 is LGHNA, CDR2 YNFKEQ, per germline. The V gene lost 0 bases and the J gene lost 8 bases, with 16 bases spanning the gap.

The V and J genes are TRBV4-3 and TRBJ2-1, with TRBD2 identical over 7 bases. V lost 3 bases, J lost 1 base, and 6 bases stayed unmatched. Looked up from germline, CDR1 is LGHNA and CDR2 is YSLEER. This CDR3 spans 16 amino acids. DNA of the CDR3: TGCGCCAGCAGCCAGGAACTAGCGTCTTCCTACAATGAGCAGTTCTTC. Translated: CASSQELASSYNEQFF.

This chain links TRBV18 with TRBJ2-7, with 11 bases that match TRBD2. CDR1 and CDR2 (germline): KGHSH, LQKENI. Losses at the gene ends were 3 bases for V and 6 bases for J; bases not matched to a gene: 7. The CDR3 totals 15 residues. The CDR3, as DNA: TGTGCCAGCTCACCGATAGCGGGAGGGCCCGGCGAGCAGTACTTC. Translated: CASSPIAGGPGEQYF. The variable domain in full, with the rest retrieved from reference TRBV18 and TRBJ2-7, is NAGVMQNPRHLVRRRGQEARLRCSPMKGHSHVYWYRQLPEEGLKFMVYLQKENIIDESGMPKERFSAEFPKEGPSILRIQQVVRGDSAAYFCASSPIAGGPGEQYFGPGTRLTVT.

In this sample, this clone turned up once. The V call is TRBV28, the J call TRBJ1-6; D might be TRBD1 (5 bases). The CDR3 totals 17 residues. V was cut by 2 bases and J by 2 bases, with 13 bases left in between. Per the germline V gene, CDR1 is MDHEN and CDR2 is SYDVKM. The CDR3 spells CASSLRGGGTYNSPLHF. The DNA of the CDR3 is TGTGCCAGCAGTTTACGGGGGGGAGGAACCTATAATTCACCCCTCCACTTT.

The chain carries TRBV7-9 and TRBJ1-1; maybe TRBD1 (6 bases). Germline CDR1 is SEHNR and CDR2 is FQNEAQ (reference sequence). The V end lost 5 bases, the J end lost 5 bases, and 15 bases lay between the germline ends. CDR3 length: 14 amino acids. This CDR3 reads CASSIPGGRTEAFF. For the CDR3, the DNA is TGTGCCAGCAGCATCCCGGGGGGGCGGACTGAAGCTTTCTTT.

This sequence joins TRBV9 and TRBJ2-7; the match to TRBD1 covers 8 bases. The V gene end was trimmed by 0 bases and the J gene end by 5 bases; junction bases not matched to a gene: 4. Germline-derived CDR1 and CDR2 are SGDLS and YYNGEE. The CDR3 covers 14 residues. CDR3 residues: CASSVDPGGDEQYF. The CDR3 bases are TGTGCCAGCAGCGTAGATCCAGGGGGCGACGAGCAGTACTTC.

This clone is a singleton in its sample. This CDR3 reads CASSPLPNTEAFF. The CDR3 bases are TGTGCCAGCAGTCCGCTGCCGAACACTGAAGCTTTCTTT. J is TRBJ1-1 and V is TRBV7-9; D is ambiguous. With 6 bases removed from V and 1 base from J, the gap between germline ends came to 9 bases. The CDR3 contains 13 residues. From germline, CDR1 is SEHNR and CDR2 FQNEAQ (reference sequence). The full variable domain, with the rest looked up from reference TRBV7-9 and TRBJ1-1, is DTGVSQNPRHKITKRGQNVTFRCDPISEHNRLYWYRQTLGQGPEFLTYFQNEAQLEKSRLLSDRFSAERPKGSFSTLEIQRTEQGDSAMYLCASSPLPNTEAFFGQGTRLTVV.

The table lists this clone with a count of one. The J gene is TRBJ2-1, the V gene TRBV5-1, with a possible D match to TRBD2 (5 bases). CDR3 size: 16 residues. The ends were cut back, 4 bases at V and 0 bases at J, with 14 bases in the middle. Germline V CDR1 and CDR2: SGHRS, YFSETQ. The CDR3 loop is CASSADSASSYNEQFF. CDR3 coding DNA: TGCGCCAGCAGCGCCGATAGCGCCAGCTCCTACAATGAGCAGTTCTTC.